The rows below give T cell receptor beta chains drawn from one sample of a study of T cells in Graves' hyperthyroidism and ophthalmopathy. TCRdb re-called the multiplex PCR reads with MiXCR, one entry per CDR3 protein. The data contain hundreds of thousands of distinct CDR3 sequences, about 43% of them singletons. Input material: peripheral blood or thyroid tissue (not recorded which). These receptor sequences come from a woman between 18 and 29 years old with Graves' hyperthyroidism. The CDR3 runs from the conserved cysteine through the conserved F or W. The D gene is left open where the match is weak. Where a row states a size, it is once, few, many or the class of an expanded clone; other rows omit it.

V	size	D	J	CDR3	DNA
TRBV19	NA	NA	TRBJ1-5	CASSILTEYSNQPQHF	TGTGCCAGTAGTATATTGACAGAGTATAGCAATCAGCCCCAGCATTTT
TRBV2	NA	TRBD2	TRBJ2-5	CASSPGVAGEGETQYF	TGTGCCAGCTCACCCGGGGTAGCGGGAGAAGGAGAGACCCAGTACTTC
TRBV29-1	NA	TRBD2	TRBJ2-7	CSFRLAGDEQYF	TGCAGTTTTCGACTAGCTGGCGACGAGCAGTACTTC
TRBV15	NA	TRBD1	TRBJ1-2	CATSREFQGAGYTF	TGTGCCACCAGCAGAGAATTTCAGGGGGCTGGCTACACCTTC
TRBV7-9	NA	NA	TRBJ1-3	CASSQGAGRGNTIYF	TGTGCCAGCAGCCAAGGGGCAGGGCGCGGAAACACCATATATTTT
TRBV2	NA	NA	TRBJ1-4	CASSEGGGSNEKLFF	TGTGCCAGCAGTGAAGGCGGGGGATCTAATGAAAAACTGTTTTTT
TRBV2	many	NA	TRBJ2-5	CASGEQETQYF	TGTGCCAGCGGGGAGCAAGAGACCCAGTACTTC
TRBV12-3/TRBV12-4	few	NA	TRBJ1-5	CASSLPGGGNQPQHF	TGTGCCAGCAGTTTACCGGGTGGGGGCAATCAGCCCCAGCATTTT
TRBV24-1	many	NA	TRBJ1-2	CATRSGQTLYGYTF	TGTGCCACCAGATCCGGACAAACCCTCTATGGCTACACCTTC
TRBV24-1	many	NA	TRBJ2-7	CATSDTGTASYEQYF	TGTGCCACCAGTGATACCGGAACAGCCTCCTACGAGCAGTACTTC
TRBV11-3	NA	NA	TRBJ1-2	CASSLPRGEGKNYGYTF	TGTGCCAGCAGCTTACCCCGGGGGGAAGGAAAAAACTATGGCTACACCTTC
TRBV29-1	many	TRBD1	TRBJ1-2	CSVGDPTGSNYGYTF	TGCAGCGTCGGAGACCCGACAGGGTCTAACTATGGCTACACCTTC
TRBV27	few	NA	TRBJ1-1	CAIITGSEAFF	TGTGCCATCATTACAGGGTCTGAAGCTTTCTTT
TRBV7-2	NA	NA	TRBJ2-7	CASSLPSDEQYF	TGTGCCAGCAGCTTACCCTCAGACGAGCAGTACTTC
TRBV10-1	NA	TRBD2	TRBJ2-7	CASSESWGGTDEQYF	TGCGCCAGCAGTGAGTCTTGGGGGGGTACGGACGAGCAGTACTTC
TRBV6-6	NA	NA	TRBJ2-7	CASSYSRGPYEQYF	TGTGCCAGCAGTTACTCCCGGGGTCCCTACGAGCAGTACTTC
TRBV2	NA	NA	TRBJ2-5	CATSPYQETQYF	TGCGCCACCTCGCCTTACCAAGAGACCCAGTACTTC
TRBV12-3/TRBV12-4	NA	TRBD1	TRBJ1-2	CASSPTGAAYGYTF	TGTGCCAGCAGTCCGACAGGGGCGGCGTATGGCTACACCTTC
TRBV24-1	many	TRBD1	TRBJ1-5	CATSDTGTGPQPQHF	TGTGCCACCAGTGATACTGGGACAGGACCTCAGCCCCAGCATTTT
TRBV29-1	NA	TRBD1	TRBJ1-1	CSGTGRVDTEAFF	TGCAGCGGGACAGGGAGAGTGGACACTGAAGCTTTCTTT
TRBV7-8	NA	TRBD1	TRBJ1-1	CASSGGQGWTEAFF	TGTGCCAGCAGCGGAGGACAGGGTTGGACTGAAGCTTTCTTT
TRBV19	NA	TRBD1	TRBJ2-2	CASSIGGGQGYTGELFF	TGTGCCAGTAGTATAGGAGGAGGACAGGGGTACACCGGGGAGCTGTTTTTT
TRBV24-1	many	NA	TRBJ1-4	CATSDPRHGEKLFF	TGTGCCACCAGTGATCCAAGACATGGCGAAAAACTGTTTTTT
TRBV7-1	NA	NA	TRBJ2-1	CASSSGTMNEQFF	TGTGCCAGCAGCTCCGGGACAATGAATGAGCAGTTCTTC
TRBV20-1	NA	NA	TRBJ1-2	CSARDDGFSGGYTF	TGCAGTGCTAGAGATGACGGGTTTTCAGGTGGCTACACCTTC
TRBV7-9	NA	TRBD1	TRBJ2-7	CASSLVGQGIHEQYF	TGTGCCAGCAGCTTAGTGGGACAGGGGATCCACGAGCAGTACTTC
TRBV7-9	many	NA	TRBJ1-2	CASSRAGRQVYGYTF	TGTGCCAGCAGCCGTGCGGGACGCCAAGTCTATGGCTACACCTTC
TRBV20-1	NA	TRBD1	TRBJ1-5	CSARGRSGTDLNQPQHF	TGCAGTGCTAGAGGGCGCTCCGGGACAGACCTTAATCAGCCCCAGCATTTT
TRBV7-9	NA	NA	TRBJ1-2	CASSITGVDYGYTF	TGTGCCAGCAGCATTACCGGGGTTGACTATGGCTACACCTTC
TRBV7-6	NA	TRBD2	TRBJ2-7	CASSTGLAGVISYEQYF	TGTGCCAGCAGCACGGGACTAGCGGGAGTCATTTCCTACGAGCAGTACTTC
TRBV7-9	few	NA	TRBJ1-3	CASSSRAFGNTIYF	TGTGCCAGCAGCTCTAGGGCCTTTGGAAACACCATATATTTT
TRBV10-3	NA	TRBD1	TRBJ2-5	CAISADRRQAETQYF	TGTGCCATCAGTGCGGACAGGAGGCAGGCGGAGACCCAGTACTTC
TRBV24-1	many	TRBD1	TRBJ1-5	CATSDSDRTGNQPQHF	TGTGCCACCAGTGACTCGGACAGGACCGGCAATCAGCCCCAGCATTTT
TRBV29-1	NA	NA	TRBJ2-2	CSVASGTGELFF	TGCAGCGTTGCGTCAGGGACCGGGGAGCTGTTTTTT
TRBV6-4	NA	TRBD1	TRBJ1-1	CASSDYRGSHHEAFF	TGTGCCAGCAGTGACTACAGGGGGTCTCACCATGAAGCTTTCTTT
TRBV2	NA	NA	TRBJ2-7	CASGSRGPYEQYF	TGTGCCAGCGGTTCTAGGGGCCCCTACGAGCAGTACTTC
TRBV7-8	few	NA	TRBJ1-1	CASSVEGSLASEAFF	TGTGCCAGCAGCGTAGAGGGCAGCCTTGCCTCAGAAGCTTTCTTT
TRBV7-2	NA	NA	TRBJ1-1	CASSSPAGLDTEAFF	TGTGCCAGCAGCTCTCCCGCGGGGCTGGACACTGAAGCTTTCTTT
TRBV5-4	once	NA	TRBJ2-7	CASSLWDGNYEQYF	TGTGCCAGCAGCTTGTGGGACGGCAACTACGAGCAGTACTTC
TRBV9	NA	NA	TRBJ1-5	CASSVAPGATNQPQHF	TGTGCCAGCAGCGTAGCGCCAGGGGCTACGAATCAGCCCCAGCATTTT
TRBV19	once	NA	TRBJ2-7	CAIRGEQYF	TGTGCCATCCGGGGGGAGCAGTACTTC
TRBV19	many	TRBD1	TRBJ1-5	CATAGTGGGGNQPQHF	TGTGCCACCGCCGGGACAGGGGGCGGGGGTAATCAGCCCCAGCATTTT
TRBV2	few	NA	TRBJ1-3	CASCRGGPSSGNTIYF	TGTGCCAGTTGTAGAGGGGGGCCTAGCTCTGGAAACACCATATATTTT
TRBV7-9	few	NA	TRBJ1-6	CASSLGQLQSSYNSPLHF	TGTGCCAGCAGCCTAGGACAGCTCCAGAGCTCCTATAATTCACCCCTCCACTTT
TRBV25-1	NA	NA	TRBJ1-2	CASVEGQGWSYTF	TGTGCCAGCGTTGAAGGTCAGGGTTGGAGCTACACCTTC
TRBV7-3	NA	NA	TRBJ1-1	CASSLKGGRNTEAFF	TGTGCCAGCAGCTTAAAGGGGGGACGGAACACTGAAGCTTTCTTT
TRBV7-8	NA	NA	TRBJ1-6	CASSLSAGGSPLHF	TGTGCCAGCAGCCTGTCAGCGGGAGGATCACCCCTCCACTTT
TRBV29-1	many	NA	TRBJ2-7	CSVEREQPYEQYF	TGCAGCGTTGAGCGCGAACAGCCCTACGAGCAGTACTTC
TRBV7-2	NA	NA	TRBJ1-1	CASSLQGWVNTEAFF	TGTGCCAGCAGCCTGCAGGGGTGGGTTAACACTGAAGCTTTCTTT
TRBV7-2	once	NA	TRBJ2-3	CASSPLGTSTDTQYF	TGTGCCAGCAGCCCCTTGGGGACTAGCACAGATACGCAGTATTTT
TRBV7-3	NA	NA	TRBJ2-7	CASSQERTDSSYEQYF	TGCGCCAGCAGCCAAGAACGGACAGACAGCTCCTACGAGCAGTACTTC
TRBV2	NA	TRBD1	TRBJ1-2	CASSAGGQGSGYTF	TGTGCCAGCAGCGCTGGGGGACAGGGAAGTGGCTACACCTTC